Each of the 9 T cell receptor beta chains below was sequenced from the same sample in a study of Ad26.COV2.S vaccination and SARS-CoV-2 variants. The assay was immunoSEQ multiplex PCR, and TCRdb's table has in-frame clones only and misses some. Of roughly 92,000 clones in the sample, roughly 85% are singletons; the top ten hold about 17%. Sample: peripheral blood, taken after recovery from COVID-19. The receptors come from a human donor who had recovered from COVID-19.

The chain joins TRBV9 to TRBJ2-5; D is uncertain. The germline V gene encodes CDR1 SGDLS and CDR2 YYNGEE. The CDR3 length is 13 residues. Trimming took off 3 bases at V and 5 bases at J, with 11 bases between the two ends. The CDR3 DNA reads TGTGCCAGCAGCGAGGGATCCACGGAGACCCAGTACTTC. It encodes CASSEGSTETQYF. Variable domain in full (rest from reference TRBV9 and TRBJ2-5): DSGVTQTPKHLITATGQRVTLRCSPRSGDLSVYWYQQSLDQGLQFLIQYYNGEERAKGNILERFSAQQFPDLHSELNLSSLELGDSALYFCASSEGSTETQYFGPGTRLLVL.

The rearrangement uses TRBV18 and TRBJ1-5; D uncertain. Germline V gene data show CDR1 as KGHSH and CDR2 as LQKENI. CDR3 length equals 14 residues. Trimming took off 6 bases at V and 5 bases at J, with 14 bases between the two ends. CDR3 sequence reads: CASSDSDGYQPQHF. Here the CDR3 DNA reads TGTGCCAGCTCTGACTCGGACGGATATCAGCCCCAGCATTTT.

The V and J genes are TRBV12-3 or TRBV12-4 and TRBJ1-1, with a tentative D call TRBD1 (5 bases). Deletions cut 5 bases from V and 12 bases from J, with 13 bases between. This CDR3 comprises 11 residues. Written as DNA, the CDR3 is TGTGCCAGCAGTCATGGGGGAGGGCCTTTCTTT. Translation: CASSHGGGPFF.

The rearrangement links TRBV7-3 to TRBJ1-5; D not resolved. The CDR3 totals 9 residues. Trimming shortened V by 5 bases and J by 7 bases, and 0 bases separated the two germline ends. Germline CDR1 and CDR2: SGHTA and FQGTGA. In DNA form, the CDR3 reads TGTGCCAGCAGCCAGCCCCAGCATTTT. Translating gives CASSQPQHF.

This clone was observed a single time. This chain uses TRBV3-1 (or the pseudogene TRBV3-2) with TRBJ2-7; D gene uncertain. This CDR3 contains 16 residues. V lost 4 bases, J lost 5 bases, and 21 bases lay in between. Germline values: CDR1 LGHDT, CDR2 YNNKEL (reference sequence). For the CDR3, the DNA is TGTGCCAGCAGCCCTCCCGGGTGGACCGCCCCCCACGAGCAGTACTTC. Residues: CASSPPGWTAPHEQYF.

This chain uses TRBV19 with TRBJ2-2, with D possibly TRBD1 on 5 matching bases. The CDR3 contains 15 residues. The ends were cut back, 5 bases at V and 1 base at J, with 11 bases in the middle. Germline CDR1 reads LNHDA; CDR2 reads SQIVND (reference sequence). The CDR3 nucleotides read TGTGCCAGTAGTGGCAGGGTGGGGAACACCGGGGAGCTGTTTTTT. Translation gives CASSGRVGNTGELFF.

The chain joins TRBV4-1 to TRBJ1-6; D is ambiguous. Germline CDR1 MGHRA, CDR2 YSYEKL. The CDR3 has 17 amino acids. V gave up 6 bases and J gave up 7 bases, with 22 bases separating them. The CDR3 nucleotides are TGCGCCAGCAGACCAATACTGGAGCAGGCGGCCAATTCACCCCTCCACTTT. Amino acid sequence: CASRPILEQAANSPLHF.

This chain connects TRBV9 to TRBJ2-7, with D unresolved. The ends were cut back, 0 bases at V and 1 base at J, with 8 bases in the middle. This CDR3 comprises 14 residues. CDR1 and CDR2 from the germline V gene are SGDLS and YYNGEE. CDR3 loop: CASSVGAESYEQYF. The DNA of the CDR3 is TGTGCCAGCAGCGTAGGGGCCGAATCCTACGAGCAGTACTTC.

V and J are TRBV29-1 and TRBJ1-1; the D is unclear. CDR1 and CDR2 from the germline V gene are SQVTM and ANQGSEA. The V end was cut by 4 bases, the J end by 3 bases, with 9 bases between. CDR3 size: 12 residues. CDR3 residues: CSVGDWDTEAFF. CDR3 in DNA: TGCAGCGTTGGGGATTGGGACACTGAAGCTTTCTTT. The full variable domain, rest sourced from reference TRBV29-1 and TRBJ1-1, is SAVISQKPSRDICQRGTSLTIQCQVDSQVTMMFWYRQQPGQSLTLIATANQGSEATYESGFVIDKFPISRPNLTFSTLTVSNMSPEDSSIYLCSVGDWDTEAFFGQGTRLTVV.